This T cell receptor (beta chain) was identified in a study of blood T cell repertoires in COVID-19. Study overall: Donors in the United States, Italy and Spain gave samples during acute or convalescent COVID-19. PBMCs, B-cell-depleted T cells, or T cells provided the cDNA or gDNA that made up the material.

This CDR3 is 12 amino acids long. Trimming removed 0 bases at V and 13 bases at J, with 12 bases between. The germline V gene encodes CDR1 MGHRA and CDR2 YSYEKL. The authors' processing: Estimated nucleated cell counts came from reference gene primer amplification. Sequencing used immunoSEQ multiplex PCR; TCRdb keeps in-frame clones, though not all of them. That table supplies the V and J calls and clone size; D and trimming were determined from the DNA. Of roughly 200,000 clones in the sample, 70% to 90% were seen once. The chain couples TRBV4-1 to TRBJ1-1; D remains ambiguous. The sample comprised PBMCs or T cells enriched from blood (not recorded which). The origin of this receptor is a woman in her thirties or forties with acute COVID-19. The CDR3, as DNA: TGCGCCAGCAGCCAAGAGGGCGGGAGGCTTTTCTTT. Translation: CASSQEGGRLFF.